This T cell receptor beta chain was obtained from a study of T cell repertoires in cytomegalovirus infection. As for the study in general: HLA-B-restricted CMV epitopes that are well studied, plus recently identified HLA-C-restricted ones, were used by the study. An indication of both CMV infection and matching HLA type came from public TCR beta signatures. Study results and caveats: HLA-C-restricted CMV clonotypes gave the most frequent clonotype in two of eight donors.

After removal of 6 bases from V and 2 bases from J, the junction contained 7 bases not matched to a gene. The CDR3 runs 15 residues. The germline V gene has CDR1 SGHTA and CDR2 FQGNSA. TCRdb reanalysed the reads using MiXCR and keeps one entry per CDR3 protein. The sample has 830,000 or so distinct CDR3 sequences, approximately 32% seen once. This clonotype has a count of ten or more. Its cognate antigen is unknown. The sequence derives from a human donor in good health (CMV status not recorded). Some clones in this sample may be carry-over from other donors' samples. The sample here was cultured CD8+ T cells from PBMCs, taken from culture after CMV antigen stimulation. The V gene is TRBV7-2, the J gene TRBJ2-3; 8 bases map to TRBD1. The CDR3 sequence is CASRPGTGSTDTQYF. CDR3 DNA sequence: TGTGCCAGCAGGCCCGGGACAGGATCCACAGATACGCAGTATTTT.